One TCR beta chain is described in this entry. PCR involved 60 Vbeta and 13 Jbeta primers. Sequencing was performed with immunoSEQ multiplex PCR; in TCRdb, only in-frame clones are kept and a portion is missing. The sample yields approximately 100,000 clones, roughly 80% seen once. These data come from a study of cytomegalovirus exposure and HLA in healthy donors. V gave up 10 bases and J gave up 2 bases, with 18 bases separating them. CDR1 is MNHEY, CDR2 SVGAGI, per germline. This CDR3 is built from 14 residues. This receptor was obtained from a female donor in good health and CMV-seronegative. V is TRBV6-5 and J is TRBJ2-7; D perhaps matches TRBD1 (5 bases). The material sequenced was PBMCs. The CDR3 region has the DNA TGTGCCACCCGATGGTCCCCCAGGGCCTACGAGCAGTACTTC. Its protein product is CATRWSPRAYEQYF.